This TCR beta chain originates from a study of T cell responses to AZD1222 COVID-19 vaccine. The CDR3 runs 17 residues. Deletions cut 4 bases from V and 2 bases from J, with 19 bases between. Germline V gene lookup returns CDR1 SGHNT and CDR2 YENEEA. Clones were sequenced by immunoSEQ multiplex PCR, and TCRdb holds only the in-frame ones, with some missing. Altogether 120,000 or so clones are present, 80% to 95% being singletons, with the ten largest covering around 8.2%. The sequencing here drew on peripheral blood, taken 28 days after the second AZD1222 dose. This clonotype originated in an adult who received the AZD1222 COVID-19 vaccine. This chain connects TRBV11-3 to TRBJ2-3; D not resolved. The CDR3 DNA is TGTGCCAGCAGCTCCCTTGTAGGAGAGCAGTCCACAGATACGCAGTATTTT. Translating it yields CASSSLVGEQSTDTQYF.